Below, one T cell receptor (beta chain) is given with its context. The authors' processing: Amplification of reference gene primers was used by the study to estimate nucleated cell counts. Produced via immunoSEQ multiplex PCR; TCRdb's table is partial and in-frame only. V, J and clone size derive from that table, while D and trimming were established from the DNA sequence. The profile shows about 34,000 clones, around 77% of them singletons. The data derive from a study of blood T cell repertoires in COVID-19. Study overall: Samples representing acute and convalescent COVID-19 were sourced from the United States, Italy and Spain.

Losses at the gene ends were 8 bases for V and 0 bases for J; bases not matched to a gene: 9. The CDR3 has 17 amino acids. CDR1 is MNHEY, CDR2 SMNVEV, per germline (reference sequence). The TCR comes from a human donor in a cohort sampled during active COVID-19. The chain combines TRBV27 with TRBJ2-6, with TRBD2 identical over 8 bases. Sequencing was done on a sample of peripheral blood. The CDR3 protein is CASVAAGVSSGANVLTF. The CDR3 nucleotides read TGTGCCAGCGTGGCAGCGGGAGTTTCCTCTGGGGCCAACGTCCTGACTTTC.